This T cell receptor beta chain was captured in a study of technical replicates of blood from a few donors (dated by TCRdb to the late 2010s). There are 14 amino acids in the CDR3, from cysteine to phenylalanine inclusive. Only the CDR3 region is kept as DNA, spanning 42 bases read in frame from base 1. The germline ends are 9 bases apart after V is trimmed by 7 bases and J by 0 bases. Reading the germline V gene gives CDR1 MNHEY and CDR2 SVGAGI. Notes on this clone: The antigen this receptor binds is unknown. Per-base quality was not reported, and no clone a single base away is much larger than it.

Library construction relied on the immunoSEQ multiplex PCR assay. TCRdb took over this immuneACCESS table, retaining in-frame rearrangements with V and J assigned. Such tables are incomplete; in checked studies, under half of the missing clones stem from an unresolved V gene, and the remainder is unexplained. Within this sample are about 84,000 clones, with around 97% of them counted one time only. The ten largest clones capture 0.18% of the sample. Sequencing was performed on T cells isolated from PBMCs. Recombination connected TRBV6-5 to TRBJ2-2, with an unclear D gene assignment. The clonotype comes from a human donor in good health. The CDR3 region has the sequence CASTQIANTGELFF. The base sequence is TGTGCCAGCACCCAGATCGCGAACACCGGGGAGCTGTTTTTT.